Each of the 15 T cell receptor beta chains below was sequenced from the same sample in a study of cytomegalovirus exposure and HLA in healthy donors. The PCR made use of 60 Vbeta and 13 Jbeta primers. Assay: immunoSEQ multiplex PCR; the TCRdb copy retains only in-frame clones and omits some. The table lists approximately 180,000 clones, more than 80% of them singletons. Sequencing used PBMCs. The receptors derive from a man aged 18 to 29 in good health and CMV-seronegative.

The chain is built from TRBV15 and TRBJ2-6; D remains ambiguous. Germline CDR1 is LNHNV and CDR2 is YYDKDF (reference sequence). Deletions cut 0 bases from V and 2 bases from J, with 11 bases between. The CDR3 runs to 17 residues. The CDR3 loop is CATSRDVWRTGANVLTF. CDR3 DNA: TGTGCCACCAGCAGAGATGTGTGGAGAACTGGGGCCAACGTCCTGACTTTC.

This chain joins TRBV27 and TRBJ1-1, with 7 bases identical to TRBD1. The trim removed 6 bases at V and 4 bases at J, leaving 8 bases unmatched. The CDR3 has 14 residues. Germline CDR1 reads MNHEY; CDR2 reads SMNVEV (reference sequence). The chain's CDR3 is CASRKNRGSTEAFF. DNA for the CDR3: TGTGCCAGCAGGAAAAACAGGGGAAGCACTGAAGCTTTCTTT.

The CDR3 nucleotides are TGTGCTAGTGGTTTGGTACCAGACACCGGGGAGCTGTTTTTT. It yields the protein CASGLVPDTGELFF. The rearrangement joins TRBV12-5 to TRBJ2-2; D is ambiguous. The CDR3 loop spans 14 amino acids. Germline assignment: CDR1 LGHNT and CDR2 FRNRAP. V dropped 0 bases and J dropped 3 bases, with 5 bases sitting between them.

This chain joins TRBV15 and TRBJ2-7; tentative D call: TRBD1 (5 bases). Germline V lookup: CDR1 LNHNV, CDR2 YYDKDF (reference sequence). The V gene lost 0 bases and the J gene lost 3 bases, with 9 bases spanning the gap. CDR3 length: 14 amino acids. The CDR3 loop is CATSRERQFYEQYF. As DNA, the CDR3 is TGTGCCACCAGCAGAGAGCGACAGTTCTACGAGCAGTACTTC.

The rearrangement joins TRBV2 to TRBJ2-7, with D maybe TRBD2 (6 bases). Germline V gene sequence: CDR1 SNHLY, CDR2 FYNNEI. The CDR3 spans 15 residues. V lost 3 bases and J 8 bases, leaving 20 bases between the germline ends. CDR3 in amino acids: CASSDGGTRPPQQYF. The CDR3, as DNA: TGTGCCAGCAGTGATGGGGGGACCCGTCCCCCTCAGCAGTACTTC. Supplemented by reference TRBV2 and TRBJ2-7, the full variable domain reads EPEVTQTPSHQVTQMGQEVILRCVPISNHLYFYWYRQILGQKVEFLVSFYNNEISEKSEIFDDQFSVERPDGSNFTLKIRSTKLEDSAMYFCASSDGGTRPPQQYFGPGTRLTVT.

The chain joins TRBV7-9 to TRBJ1-3; TRBD1 matches at 7 bases. From germline, CDR1 is SEHNR and CDR2 FQNEAQ (reference sequence). J lost 3 bases, V lost 0 bases, and 11 bases had no gene match. This CDR3 has 18 residues. The CDR3 nucleotides are TGTGCCAGCAGCTTAGCGACCTCCCTTACAGGGGTTGGAAACACCATATATTTT. This gives the protein CASSLATSLTGVGNTIYF.

The V gene is TRBV5-1, the J gene TRBJ2-5, with 13 bases lining up with TRBD2. The J segment lost 2 bases and the V segment lost 4 bases, leaving 5 bases of the junction unmatched. This CDR3 is built from 16 residues. The V gene's germline CDR1 is SGHRS and CDR2 YFSETQ. CDR3 sequence: CASSPGLAGVQETQYF. DNA of the CDR3: TGCGCCAGCAGCCCCGGACTAGCGGGGGTGCAAGAGACCCAGTACTTC.

The chain combines TRBV25-1 with TRBJ2-7; 7 bases line up with TRBD2. The CDR3 covers 15 residues. Germline CDR1 reads MGHDK; CDR2 reads SYGVNS. J gave up 2 bases and V 3 bases, and 7 bases lay outside the gene matches. CDR3 residues: CASSDPPGGTYEQYF. CDR3 in DNA: TGTGCCAGCAGTGACCCCCCGGGAGGAACCTACGAGCAGTACTTC.

The chain uses TRBV2 and TRBJ2-7; 9 bases are a match to TRBD2. The germline V gene encodes CDR1 SNHLY and CDR2 FYNNEI. J gave up 4 bases and V 4 bases, and 2 bases lay outside the gene matches. This CDR3 has 13 amino acids. CDR3 region: CASSVRGGYEQYF. The CDR3 bases are TGTGCCAGCAGTGTGCGGGGGGGGTACGAGCAGTACTTC.

The V gene is TRBV7-3, the J gene TRBJ2-1; 11 nucleotides match TRBD2. The CDR3 consists of 14 residues. Germline-derived CDR1 and CDR2 are SGHTA and FQGTGA. V shed 3 bases, J shed 5 bases, and the junction held 0 bases outside the gene matches. CDR3 DNA: TGTGCCAGCAGCTTTAGCGGGAGGGACAATGAGCAGTTCTTC. Encoded protein: CASSFSGRDNEQFF.

CDR3 region: CASSFSSSYEQYF. CDR3 sequence (DNA): TGTGCCAGCAGCTTTTCCAGTTCCTACGAGCAGTACTTC. The chain couples TRBV7-9 to TRBJ2-7; D remains ambiguous. The germline V gene has CDR1 SEHNR and CDR2 FQNEAQ (reference sequence). V lost 3 bases and J 1 base, leaving 7 bases between the germline ends. The CDR3 covers 13 residues. The full variable domain, rest sourced from reference TRBV7-9 and TRBJ2-7, is DTGVSQNPRHKITKRGQNVTFRCDPISEHNRLYWYRQTLGQGPEFLTYFQNEAQLEKSRLLSDRFSAERPKGSFSTLEIQRTEQGDSAMYLCASSFSSSYEQYFGPGTRLTVT.

The rearrangement joins TRBV27 to TRBJ1-1, with 9 nucleotides matching TRBD1. The CDR3 extends over 13 amino acids. Germline V gene lookup returns CDR1 MNHEY and CDR2 SMNVEV (reference sequence). V was clipped by 10 bases and J by 1 base; unmatched bases: 4. DNA of the CDR3: TGTGCCACCCAGACAGGGGGGAACACTGAAGCTTTCTTT. It specifies CATQTGGNTEAFF.

This chain links TRBV21-1 with TRBJ2-1; the table's D call, TRBD2, has no DNA check behind it. TRBV21-1 counts as a pseudogene. This CDR3 spans 14 amino acids. CDR3 residues: CASSRKRGSNEQFF. The DNA for the CDR3 is TGTGCCAGCAGCAGGAAGCGGGGCAGCAATGAGCAGTTCTTC.

The chain is built from TRBV30 and TRBJ1-2, with D unresolved. Germline V lookup: CDR1 GTSNPN, CDR2 SVGIG (reference sequence). This CDR3 is 14 amino acids long. With 0 bases removed from V and 8 bases from J, the gap between germline ends came to 16 bases. The DNA for the CDR3 is TGTGCCTGGAGTGTACCTTTTTTACGGAGAGGCTACACCTTC. It specifies CAWSVPFLRRGYTF.

The V call is TRBV30, the J call TRBJ2-1; D gene ambiguous. This CDR3 is built from 16 residues. Trimming took 1 base from V and 3 from J, leaving 16 bases between them. Germline values: CDR1 GTSNPN, CDR2 SVGIG (reference sequence). CDR3 sequence reads: CAWSASSQALYNEQFF. The CDR3 coding sequence is TGTGCCTGGAGTGCTTCCTCGCAAGCCCTCTACAATGAGCAGTTCTTC.